The rows below give T cell receptor beta chains drawn from one sample of a study of blood T cell repertoires in COVID-19. Repertoires were generated with immunoSEQ multiplex PCR, while TCRdb's copy carries only in-frame clones and drops some. The profile shows 120,000 to 150,000 clones, around four fifths of them singletons. Sequenced input: peripheral blood. The origin of the receptors is a human donor in a cohort sampled during active COVID-19. Each CDR3 is given with its conserved first and last residue. D genes are given only for firm matches. Rows give clone size only sometimes, using once, few, many, or a class for an expanded clone.

D gene: .; CDR3 length: 14; V gene: TRBV7-9; J gene: TRBJ1-5; clone size: .; CDR3 protein: CASSFADSNQPQHF; CDR3 DNA: TGTGCCAGCAGCTTTGCAGATAGCAATCAGCCCCAGCATTTT
D gene: TRBD2; CDR3 length: 17; V gene: TRBV10-3; J gene: TRBJ2-5; clone size: .; CDR3 protein: CAISERDLGLAPETQYF; CDR3 DNA: TGTGCCATCAGTGAGAGAGATCTCGGACTAGCCCCAGAGACCCAGTACTTC
D gene: .; CDR3 length: 11; V gene: TRBV20-1; J gene: TRBJ1-1; clone size: .; CDR3 protein: CSANDGTEAFF; CDR3 DNA: TGCAGTGCTAATGACGGCACTGAAGCTTTCTTT
D gene: TRBD1; CDR3 length: 15; V gene: TRBV14; J gene: TRBJ2-3; clone size: .; CDR3 protein: CASSQLRGPTDTQYF; CDR3 DNA: TGTGCCAGCAGCCAGCTCAGGGGGCCCACAGATACGCAGTATTTT
D gene: .; CDR3 length: 13; V gene: TRBV12-3/TRBV12-4; J gene: TRBJ2-3; clone size: .; CDR3 protein: CASRPPGTDTQYF; CDR3 DNA: TGTGCCAGCAGGCCTCCGGGGACAGATACGCAGTATTTT
D gene: TRBD1; CDR3 length: 15; V gene: TRBV9; J gene: TRBJ2-7; clone size: .; CDR3 protein: CASSTAGTVTNEQYF; CDR3 DNA: TGTGCCAGCAGCACAGCCGGGACAGTCACCAACGAGCAGTACTTC
D gene: TRBD2; CDR3 length: 15; V gene: TRBV4-3; J gene: TRBJ2-1; clone size: once; CDR3 protein: CASSQEPAGGLQQFF; CDR3 DNA: TGCGCCAGCAGCCAAGAACCAGCGGGGGGCCTACAGCAGTTCTTC
D gene: TRBD2; CDR3 length: 17; V gene: TRBV7-2; J gene: TRBJ2-5; clone size: .; CDR3 protein: CASSLGVLAGEQETQYF; CDR3 DNA: TGTGCCAGCAGCTTAGGTGTGCTAGCGGGGGAGCAAGAGACCCAGTACTTC
D gene: TRBD1; CDR3 length: 13; V gene: TRBV20-1; J gene: TRBJ1-2; clone size: .; CDR3 protein: CSASRDREGGYTF; CDR3 DNA: TGCAGTGCTAGTAGGGACAGGGAGGGTGGCTACACCTTC
D gene: TRBD1; CDR3 length: 15; V gene: TRBV18; J gene: TRBJ1-2; clone size: .; CDR3 protein: CASSPATGSNYGYTF; CDR3 DNA: TGTGCCAGCTCACCGGCGACAGGGTCTAACTATGGCTACACCTTC
D gene: .; CDR3 length: 14; V gene: TRBV6-5; J gene: TRBJ2-1; clone size: .; CDR3 protein: CASSYLRGANEQFF; CDR3 DNA: TGTGCCAGCAGTTACCTCCGCGGGGCTAATGAGCAGTTCTTC
D gene: .; CDR3 length: 15; V gene: TRBV3-1/TRBV3-2; J gene: TRBJ1-1; clone size: .; CDR3 protein: CASSPGGLMNTEAFF; CDR3 DNA: TGTGCCAGCAGCCCGGGGGGGCTTATGAACACTGAAGCTTTCTTT
D gene: .; CDR3 length: 13; V gene: TRBV2; J gene: TRBJ1-1; clone size: .; CDR3 protein: CASSAHQNTEAFF; CDR3 DNA: TGTGCCAGCAGTGCCCATCAGAACACTGAAGCTTTCTTT
D gene: TRBD1; CDR3 length: 16; V gene: TRBV6-2/TRBV6-3; J gene: TRBJ1-6; clone size: .; CDR3 protein: CASSMDRSSYNSPLHF; CDR3 DNA: TGTGCCAGCAGTATGGACAGGAGCTCCTATAATTCACCCCTCCACTTT
D gene: TRBD1; CDR3 length: 17; V gene: TRBV19; J gene: TRBJ1-5; clone size: once; CDR3 protein: CASSLGPDRGNNQPQHF; CDR3 DNA: TGTGCCAGTAGCCTAGGGCCGGACAGGGGGAACAATCAGCCCCAGCATTTT
D gene: TRBD1; CDR3 length: 15; V gene: TRBV9; J gene: TRBJ1-1; clone size: .; CDR3 protein: CASRKTGGANTEAFF; CDR3 DNA: TGTGCCAGCAGAAAAACAGGGGGGGCGAACACTGAAGCTTTCTTT
D gene: .; CDR3 length: 16; V gene: TRBV6-5; J gene: TRBJ1-3; clone size: .; CDR3 protein: CASSYGREHSGNTIYF; CDR3 DNA: TGTGCCAGCAGTTACGGCAGGGAACATTCTGGAAACACCATATATTTT
D gene: .; CDR3 length: 15; V gene: TRBV21-1; J gene: TRBJ1-1; clone size: .; CDR3 protein: CASSSQLRMNTEAFF; CDR3 DNA: TGTGCCAGCAGCTCCCAACTAAGGATGAACACTGAAGCTTTCTTT
D gene: TRBD1; CDR3 length: 14; V gene: TRBV19; J gene: TRBJ1-5; clone size: few; CDR3 protein: CASSQQGPNQPQHF; CDR3 DNA: TGTGCCAGTAGCCAACAGGGGCCTAATCAGCCCCAGCATTTT
D gene: .; CDR3 length: 12; V gene: TRBV10-3; J gene: TRBJ1-1; clone size: .; CDR3 protein: CAISAAGLGAFF; CDR3 DNA: TGTGCCATCAGTGCTGCAGGGTTGGGAGCTTTCTTT
D gene: .; CDR3 length: 20; V gene: TRBV5-8; J gene: TRBJ1-1; clone size: many; CDR3 protein: CASPSWGREAFQGGGTEAFF; CDR3 DNA: TGTGCCAGCCCCTCATGGGGCAGGGAAGCCTTTCAGGGAGGGGGCACTGAAGCTTTCTTT
D gene: .; CDR3 length: 14; V gene: TRBV5-6; J gene: TRBJ1-1; clone size: .; CDR3 protein: CASSLVRGNTEAFF; CDR3 DNA: TGTGCCAGCAGCTTGGTGCGGGGGAACACTGAAGCTTTCTTT
D gene: TRBD1; CDR3 length: 14; V gene: TRBV3-1/TRBV3-2; J gene: TRBJ1-2; clone size: .; CDR3 protein: CASRLGQGSYGYTF; CDR3 DNA: TGTGCCAGCAGACTTGGACAGGGCTCGTATGGCTACACCTTC
D gene: .; CDR3 length: 13; V gene: TRBV5-5; J gene: TRBJ1-2; clone size: .; CDR3 protein: CASSLQGNYGYTF; CDR3 DNA: TGTGCCAGCAGCTTGCAGGGAAACTATGGCTACACCTTC
D gene: .; CDR3 length: 15; V gene: TRBV4-1; J gene: TRBJ2-7; clone size: .; CDR3 protein: CASSQGSQGTYEQYF; CDR3 DNA: TGCGCCAGCAGCCAAGGGTCCCAGGGCACCTACGAGCAGTACTTC
D gene: TRBD1; CDR3 length: 14; V gene: TRBV7-9; J gene: TRBJ1-6; clone size: .; CDR3 protein: CASRRDSLNSPLHF; CDR3 DNA: TGTGCCAGCAGACGGGACAGCCTTAATTCACCCCTCCACTTT
D gene: TRBD1; CDR3 length: 13; V gene: TRBV6-6; J gene: TRBJ1-2; clone size: .; CDR3 protein: CASRTGTGFGYTF; CDR3 DNA: TGTGCCAGCAGAACCGGGACAGGGTTTGGCTACACCTTC
D gene: .; CDR3 length: 13; V gene: TRBV24-1; J gene: TRBJ2-5; clone size: .; CDR3 protein: CATSDWGVETQYF; CDR3 DNA: TGTGCCACCAGTGATTGGGGGGTGGAGACCCAGTACTTC
D gene: TRBD1; CDR3 length: 15; V gene: TRBV28; J gene: TRBJ2-3; clone size: .; CDR3 protein: CASRPQDRSTDTQYF; CDR3 DNA: TGTGCCAGCAGGCCTCAGGACAGGAGCACAGATACGCAGTATTTT
D gene: .; CDR3 length: 16; V gene: TRBV7-2; J gene: TRBJ2-1; clone size: few; CDR3 protein: CASSLIGGNSYNEQFF; CDR3 DNA: TGTGCCAGCAGCTTAATCGGCGGAAACTCCTACAATGAGCAGTTCTTC
D gene: .; CDR3 length: 14; V gene: TRBV14; J gene: TRBJ2-7; clone size: .; CDR3 protein: CASSQDNSYYEQYF; CDR3 DNA: TGTGCCAGCAGCCAAGACAACAGCTACTACGAGCAGTACTTC
D gene: TRBD1; CDR3 length: 20; V gene: TRBV28; J gene: TRBJ2-6; clone size: once; CDR3 protein: CASSPLRTGESMGGANVLTF; CDR3 DNA: TGTGCCAGCAGTCCCCTCAGGACAGGGGAGTCGATGGGTGGGGCCAACGTCCTGACTTTC